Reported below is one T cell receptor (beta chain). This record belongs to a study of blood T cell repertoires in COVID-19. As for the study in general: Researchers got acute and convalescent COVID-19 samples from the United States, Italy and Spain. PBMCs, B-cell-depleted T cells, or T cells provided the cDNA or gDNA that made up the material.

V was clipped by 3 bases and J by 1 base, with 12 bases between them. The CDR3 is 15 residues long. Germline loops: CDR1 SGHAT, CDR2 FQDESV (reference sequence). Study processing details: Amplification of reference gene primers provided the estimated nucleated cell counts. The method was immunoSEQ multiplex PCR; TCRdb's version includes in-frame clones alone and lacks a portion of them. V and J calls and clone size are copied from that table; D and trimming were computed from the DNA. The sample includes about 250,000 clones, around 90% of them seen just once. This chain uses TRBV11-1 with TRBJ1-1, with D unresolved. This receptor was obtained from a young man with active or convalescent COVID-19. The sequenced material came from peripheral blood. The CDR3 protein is CASSFNKQANTEAFF. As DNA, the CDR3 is TGTGCCAGCAGCTTCAATAAGCAGGCGAACACTGAAGCTTTCTTT.